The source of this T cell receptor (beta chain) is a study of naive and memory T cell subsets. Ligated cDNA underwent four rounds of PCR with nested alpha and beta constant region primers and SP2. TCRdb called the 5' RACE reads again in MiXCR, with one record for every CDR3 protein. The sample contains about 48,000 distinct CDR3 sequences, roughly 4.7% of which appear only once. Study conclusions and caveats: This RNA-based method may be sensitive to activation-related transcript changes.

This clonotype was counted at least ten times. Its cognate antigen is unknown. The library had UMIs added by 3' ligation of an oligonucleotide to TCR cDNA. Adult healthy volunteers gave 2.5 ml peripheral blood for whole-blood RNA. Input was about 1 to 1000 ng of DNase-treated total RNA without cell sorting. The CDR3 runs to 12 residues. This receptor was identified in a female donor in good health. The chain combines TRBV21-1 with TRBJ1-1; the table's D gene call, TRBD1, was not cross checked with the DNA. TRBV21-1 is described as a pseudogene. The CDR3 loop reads CAGPQGNTEAFF. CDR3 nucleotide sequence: TGTGCCGGACCCCAGGGAAACACTGAAGCTTTCTTT.